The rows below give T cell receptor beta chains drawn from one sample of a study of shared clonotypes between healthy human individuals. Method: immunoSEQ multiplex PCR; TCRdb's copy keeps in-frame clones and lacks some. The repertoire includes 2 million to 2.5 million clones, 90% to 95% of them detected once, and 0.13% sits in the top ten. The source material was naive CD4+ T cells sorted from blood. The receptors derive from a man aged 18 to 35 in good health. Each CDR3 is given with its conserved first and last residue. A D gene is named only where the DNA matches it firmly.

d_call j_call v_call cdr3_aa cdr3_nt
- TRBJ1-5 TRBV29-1 CSVGGNSNQPQHF TGCAGCGTTGGCGGAAATAGCAATCAGCCCCAGCATTTT
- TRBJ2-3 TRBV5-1 CASSVTGDTDTQYF TGCGCCAGCAGCGTGACGGGAGACACAGATACGCAGTATTTT
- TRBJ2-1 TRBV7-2 CASSLTRSDEQFF TGTGCCAGCAGCCTCACTAGGTCCGATGAGCAGTTCTTC
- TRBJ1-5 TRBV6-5 CASSYSPGNQPQHF TGTGCCAGCAGTTATAGTCCGGGGAATCAGCCCCAGCATTTT
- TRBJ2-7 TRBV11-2 CASSPRGTGDSYEQYF TGTGCCAGCAGCCCTCGCGGGACGGGGGACTCCTACGAGCAGTACTTC
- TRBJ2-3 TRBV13 CASSPREYTQYF TGTGCCAGCAGCCCCAGAGAGTATACGCAGTATTTT
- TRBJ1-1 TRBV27 CASSSRAWQNTEAFF TGTGCCAGCAGTTCGAGGGCTTGGCAGAACACTGAAGCTTTCTTT
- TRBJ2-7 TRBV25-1 CASSEGRDEQYF TGTGCCAGCAGTGAAGGTAGGGACGAGCAGTACTTC
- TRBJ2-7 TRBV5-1 CASSLLPGFEQYF TGCGCCAGCAGCTTGTTGCCGGGGTTCGAGCAGTACTTC
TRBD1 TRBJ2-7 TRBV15 CATSRDRQGVGEQYF TGTGCCACCAGCAGAGATCGACAGGGAGTAGGCGAGCAGTACTTC